Sequencing of this T cell receptor (beta chain) was carried out in a study of cytomegalovirus exposure and HLA in healthy donors. General study results and limits: Through in vitro validation, three CMV-associated chains were shown to be specific for CMV antigens. Association of a missense DCLRE1C variant with TCR beta V- and J-gene trimming was reported in a later analysis. 164 TCR beta chains were listed as cytomegalovirus-associated.

PCR amplification relied on 60 Vbeta primers (plus 13 Jbeta primers). The data were produced by immunoSEQ multiplex PCR, yet TCRdb's version contains in-frame clones alone and is incomplete. The sample includes about 76,000 clones, 73% of them seen just once. A word on this clone: Antigen: not known.

With 1 base removed from V and 6 bases from J, the gap between germline ends came to 13 bases. The germline gives CDR1 LNHDA, CDR2 SQIVND (reference sequence). The length of the CDR3 is 15 residues. The chain uses TRBV19 and TRBJ1-5; D is unresolved. This sequence was found in a woman aged 40 to 55 in good health and CMV-seropositive. What was sequenced was PBMCs. Here the CDR3 DNA reads TGTGCCAGTAGTATAGCGCGGGCAGACTTTCAGCCCCAGCATTTT. This sequence encodes CASSIARADFQPQHF.